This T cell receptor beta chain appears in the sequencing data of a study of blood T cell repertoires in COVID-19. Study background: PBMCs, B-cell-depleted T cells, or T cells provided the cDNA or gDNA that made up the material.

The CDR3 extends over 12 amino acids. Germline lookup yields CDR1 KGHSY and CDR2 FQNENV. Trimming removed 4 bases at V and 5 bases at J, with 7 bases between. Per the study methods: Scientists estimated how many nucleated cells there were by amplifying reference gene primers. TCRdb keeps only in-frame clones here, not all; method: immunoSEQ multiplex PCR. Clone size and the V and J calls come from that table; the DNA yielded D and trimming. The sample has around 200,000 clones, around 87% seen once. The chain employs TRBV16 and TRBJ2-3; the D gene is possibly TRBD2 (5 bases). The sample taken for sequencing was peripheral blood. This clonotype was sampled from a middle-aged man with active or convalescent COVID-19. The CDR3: CASSRTRDTQYF. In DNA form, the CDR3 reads TGTGCCAGCAGCCGTACTAGAGATACGCAGTATTTT.